The source of this TCR beta chain is a study of CD8 T cells in ankylosing spondylitis. Each TCR beta library was made by quantitative 5'-RACE that incorporated molecular barcodes. TCRdb analysed the 5' RACE reads with MiXCR anew, one entry per CDR3 protein. The sample includes about 300,000 distinct CDR3 sequences, around 21% of them seen just once. Germline V gene sequence: CDR1 DFQATT, CDR2 SNEGSKA (reference sequence). There are 16 residues in the CDR3. V was pared by 0 bases and J by 6 bases, with 10 bases of the junction left unmatched. The table lists this clonotype with a few counts. Antigen: not known. The study, taken as a whole, reports: Significant enrichment of disease-linked clones was reported in matched ankylosing spondylitis synovial fluid.

The sequencing input was blood, either unsorted or a sorted T cell fraction (not recorded which). This chain links TRBV20-1 with TRBJ2-2; 7 bases are a match to TRBD2. This receptor was obtained from a female donor with ankylosing spondylitis or in good health (not recorded which). CDR3 sequence reads: CSARDRGGSVAGELFF. DNA of the CDR3: TGCAGTGCTAGAGATCGAGGCGGGAGTGTTGCCGGGGAGCTGTTTTTT.